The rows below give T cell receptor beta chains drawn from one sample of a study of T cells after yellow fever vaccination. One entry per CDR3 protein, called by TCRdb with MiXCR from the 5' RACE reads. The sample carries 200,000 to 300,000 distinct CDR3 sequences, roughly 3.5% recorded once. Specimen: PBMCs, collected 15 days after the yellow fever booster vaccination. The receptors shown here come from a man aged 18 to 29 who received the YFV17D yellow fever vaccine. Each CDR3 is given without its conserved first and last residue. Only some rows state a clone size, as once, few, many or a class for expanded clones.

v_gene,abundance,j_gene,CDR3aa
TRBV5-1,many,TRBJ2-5,ASSLYTPLGETQY
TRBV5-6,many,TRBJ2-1,ASSLGGGYYNEQF
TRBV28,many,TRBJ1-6,ASITPYGYEGNSPLH
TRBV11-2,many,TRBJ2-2,ASSLDRGSTGELF
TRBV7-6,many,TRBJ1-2,ASSPSGSGGGGYT
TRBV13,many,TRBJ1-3,ASSQFVGNTIY
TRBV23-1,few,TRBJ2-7,LSQETYEQY
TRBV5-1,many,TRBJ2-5,ASSLLNGGLQETQY
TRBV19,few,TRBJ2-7,ASSIDLGRGRYEQY
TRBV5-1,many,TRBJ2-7,ASSPDSGTPSSYEQY
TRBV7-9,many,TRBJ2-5,ASTPVGVRETQY
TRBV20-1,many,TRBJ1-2,SAPTGWGYT
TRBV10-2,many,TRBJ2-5,ASSERETQY
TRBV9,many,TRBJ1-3,ASSVGPDSGNTIY
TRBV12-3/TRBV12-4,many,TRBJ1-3,ASSARTGGNTIY
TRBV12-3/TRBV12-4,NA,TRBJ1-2,ASSFSGGPGYGYT
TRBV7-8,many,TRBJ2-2,ASSLRPEAGELF
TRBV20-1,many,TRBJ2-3,SASWGSTDTQY
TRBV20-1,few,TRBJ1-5,SALGQGVGRNQPQH
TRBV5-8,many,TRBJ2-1,ASSSLTTEHNEQF
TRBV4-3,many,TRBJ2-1,ASSQDYHNEQF
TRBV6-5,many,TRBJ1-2,ASSYGSGQYYGYT
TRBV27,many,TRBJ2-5,ASSLTGKTQY
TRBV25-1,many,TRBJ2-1,ASSDADYNEQF